This T cell receptor (beta chain) was observed in a study of blood T cells in healthy people across ages (dated by TCRdb to 2015 to 2017). Regarding the study in general: In model experiments, template switching captured about one uniquely barcoded TCR beta cDNA molecule for every two T cells. To track age-related changes in TCR beta repertoire diversity, the study relied on deep sequencing normalized with unique cDNA molecular identifiers. The donors were divided into four age groups: young (average approximately 16 years), middle-aged (roughly 42), aged (about 60) and long-lived (roughly 82). To avoid experimental bias, donors of different ages were randomly spread across the sequencing lanes. Two additional independent replicas of 1 million unique cDNA reads from the same blood draw were analyzed for two donors (one aged 18 to 30 and one aged 80 or older).

V loses 1 base of germline sequence and J loses 5 bases, and the interval between the two ends is 8 bases. According to the germline V gene (reference sequence), CDR1 reads SEHNR and CDR2 reads FQNEAQ. The CDR3 covers 13 residues, taking in both the cysteine and the phenylalanine. CDR3 DNA only is kept here, 39 bases in frame from base 1. This clonotype occurred a few times. This clone's antigen is unknown. Per-base quality was not reported, and no clone a single base away is much larger than it. The donors were 40 or so Caucasian individuals from Russia, aged 6 to 90 years, who were systemically healthy. Around 9.9 milliliters of peripheral blood were collected from each donor into EDTA-treated Vacutainer tubes. PBMCs were isolated by Ficoll-Paque density-gradient centrifugation, with at least 6 million obtained per sample. Total RNA was extracted from PBMCs with Trizol reagent, with at least 5 micrograms obtained per sample. For every donor, flow cytometry on a PBMC aliquot measured the percentage of naive CD45RAhigh/CD27high T cells.

General findings and caveats noted by the study authors: Because the CMV infection status of the donors was unknown, age-related changes in expanded clonotypes may potentially have been confounded. Observed TCR beta diversity per million T cells fell roughly linearly with age, and a significant reduction was already apparent by age about 36. Compared with the aged group, the long-lived group had more naive CD4+ T cells, fewer expanded clones and increased TCR diversity, a pattern suggesting age selection. Conclusive comparison of naive and antigen-experienced compartments was prevented by the profiling of bulk unsorted PBMCs. The percentage of naive T cells measured by flow cytometry correlated strongly with observed TCR beta diversity. Estimates of total diversity from one million sequenced T cells were regarded as lower bounds and underestimates.

The library was obtained by 5' RACE. Sequencing relied on an Illumina HiSeq 2500. The second PCR ran for roughly 6 to 11 cycles and used a J-beta primer mix along with a sample-barcoded 5' primer. A template-switch 5' adaptor carrying 12 random nucleotides introduced a unique molecular identifier onto each TCR beta cDNA molecule. Each sample yielded at least 2.5 million CDR3-containing paired-end reads. First-strand cDNA synthesis was performed from all RNA using the Mint cDNA synthesis kit, with priming by a TRBC-specific oligonucleotide. After uracil-DNA glycosylase treatment, a first 18-cycle PCR used universal primers M1SS and BC2_uni_R on all cDNA. For the original study's pipeline: For normalization, 1 million high-quality reads were randomly selected from each sample, with every read carrying a distinct molecular identifier. Reads with shared molecular identifiers were discarded instead of being binned into consensus sequences. MiTCR, with a Q25 quality threshold and the strictest error-elimination algorithm, was used for CDR3 identification, clonotype clustering and error correction. A nonparametric unseen species model with Euler transformation was used to estimate a lower bound on total TCR beta diversity. In-frame beta chains were kept once TCRdb had trimmed the public reads at Q25 with fastp and called clones with MiXCR. Every CDR3 protein is listed once, alongside the most common genes and DNA of its rows. Here the V and J calls rest on TCRdb's processing, not on the authors' analysis. This sample is represented by about 1,000,000 distinct CDR3 sequences; 35% to 55% of them were singletons. Jointly, the top ten make up approximately 20% of the sample.

The TCR was taken from a woman in her fifties or sixties in good health. The sample was blood. This receptor chain uses TRBV7-9 and TRBJ2-5; a confident D gene designation cannot be given. The nucleotides are TGTGCCAGCAGCTTAGACGTAAGGGAGACCCAGTACTTC. It translates as CASSLDVRETQYF.